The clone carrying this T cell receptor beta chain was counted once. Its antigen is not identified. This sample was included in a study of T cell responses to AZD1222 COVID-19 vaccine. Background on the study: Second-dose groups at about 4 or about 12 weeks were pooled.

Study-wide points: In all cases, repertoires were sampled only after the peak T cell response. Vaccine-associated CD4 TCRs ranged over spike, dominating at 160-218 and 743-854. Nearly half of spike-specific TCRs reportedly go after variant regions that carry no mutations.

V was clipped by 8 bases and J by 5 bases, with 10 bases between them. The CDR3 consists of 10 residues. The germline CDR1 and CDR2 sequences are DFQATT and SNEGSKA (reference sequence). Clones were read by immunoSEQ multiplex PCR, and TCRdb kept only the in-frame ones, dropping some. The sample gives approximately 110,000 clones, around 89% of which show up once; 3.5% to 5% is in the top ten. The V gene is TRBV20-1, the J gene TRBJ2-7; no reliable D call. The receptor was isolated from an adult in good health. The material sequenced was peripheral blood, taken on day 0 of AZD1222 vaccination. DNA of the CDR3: TGCAGTACTAATGGTCACGAGCAGTACTTC. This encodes CSTNGHEQYF.